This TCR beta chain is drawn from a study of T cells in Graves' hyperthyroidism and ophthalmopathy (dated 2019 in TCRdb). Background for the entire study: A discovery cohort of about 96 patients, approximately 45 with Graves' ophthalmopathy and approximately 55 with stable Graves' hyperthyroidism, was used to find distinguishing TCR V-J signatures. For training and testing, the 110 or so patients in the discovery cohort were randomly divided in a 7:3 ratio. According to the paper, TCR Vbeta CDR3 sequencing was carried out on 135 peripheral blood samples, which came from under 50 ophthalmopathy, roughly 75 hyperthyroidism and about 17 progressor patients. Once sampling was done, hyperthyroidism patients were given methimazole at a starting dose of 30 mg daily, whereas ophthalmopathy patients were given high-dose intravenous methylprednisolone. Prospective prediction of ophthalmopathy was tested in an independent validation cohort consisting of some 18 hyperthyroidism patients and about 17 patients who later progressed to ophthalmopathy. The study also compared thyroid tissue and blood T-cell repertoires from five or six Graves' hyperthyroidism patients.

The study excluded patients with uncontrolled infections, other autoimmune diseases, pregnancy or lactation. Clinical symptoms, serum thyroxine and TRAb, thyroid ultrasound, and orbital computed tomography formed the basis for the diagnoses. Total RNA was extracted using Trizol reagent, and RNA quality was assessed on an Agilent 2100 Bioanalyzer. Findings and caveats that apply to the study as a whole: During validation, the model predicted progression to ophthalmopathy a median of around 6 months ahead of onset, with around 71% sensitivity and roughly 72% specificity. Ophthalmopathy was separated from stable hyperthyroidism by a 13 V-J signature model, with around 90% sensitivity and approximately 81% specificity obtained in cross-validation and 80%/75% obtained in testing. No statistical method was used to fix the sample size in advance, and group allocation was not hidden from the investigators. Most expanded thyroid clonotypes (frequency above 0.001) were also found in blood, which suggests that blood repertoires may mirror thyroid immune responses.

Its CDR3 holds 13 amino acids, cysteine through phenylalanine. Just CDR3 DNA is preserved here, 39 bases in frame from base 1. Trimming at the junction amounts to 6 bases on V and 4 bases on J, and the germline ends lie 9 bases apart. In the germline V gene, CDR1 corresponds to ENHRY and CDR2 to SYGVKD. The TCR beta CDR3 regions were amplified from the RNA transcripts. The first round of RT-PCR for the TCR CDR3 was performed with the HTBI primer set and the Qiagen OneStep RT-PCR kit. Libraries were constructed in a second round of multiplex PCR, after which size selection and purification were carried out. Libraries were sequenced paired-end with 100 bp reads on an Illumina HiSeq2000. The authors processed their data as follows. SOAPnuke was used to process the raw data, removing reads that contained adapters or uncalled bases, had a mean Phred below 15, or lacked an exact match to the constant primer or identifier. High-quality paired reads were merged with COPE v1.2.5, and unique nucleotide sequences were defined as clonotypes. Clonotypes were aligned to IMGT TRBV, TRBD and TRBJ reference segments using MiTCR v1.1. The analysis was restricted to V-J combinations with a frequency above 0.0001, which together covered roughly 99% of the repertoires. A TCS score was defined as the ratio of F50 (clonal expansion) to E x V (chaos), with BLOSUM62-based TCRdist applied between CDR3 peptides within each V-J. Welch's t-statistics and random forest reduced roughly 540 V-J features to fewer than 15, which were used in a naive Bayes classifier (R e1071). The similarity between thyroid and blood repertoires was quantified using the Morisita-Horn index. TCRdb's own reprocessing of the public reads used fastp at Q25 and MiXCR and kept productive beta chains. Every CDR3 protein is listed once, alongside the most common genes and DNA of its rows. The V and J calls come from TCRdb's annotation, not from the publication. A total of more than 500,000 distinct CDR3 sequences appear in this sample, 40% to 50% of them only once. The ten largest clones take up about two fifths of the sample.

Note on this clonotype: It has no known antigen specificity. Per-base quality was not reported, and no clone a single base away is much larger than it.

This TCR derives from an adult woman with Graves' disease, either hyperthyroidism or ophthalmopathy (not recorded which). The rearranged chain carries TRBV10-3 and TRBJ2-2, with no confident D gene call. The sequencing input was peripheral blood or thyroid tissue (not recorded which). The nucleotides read TGTGCCATCAGACTTATGATCACCGGGGAGCTGTTTTTT. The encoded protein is CAIRLMITGELFF.